The rows below give T cell receptor beta chains drawn from one sample of a study of shared clonotypes between healthy human individuals. TCRdb's copy holds only in-frame clones and misses some; the assay was immunoSEQ multiplex PCR. The table has 1.6 million or so clones, roughly 96% seen once. The sequenced material came from naive CD4+ T cells sorted from blood. These receptors were collected from a man aged 30-40 years in good health. Each CDR3 is given with its conserved first and last residue. D genes are given only for firm matches. Clone size is given for some rows only: seen once, a few or many times, or a class if the clone is expanded.

TRBV14	TRBJ2-5	14	NA	NA	CASSQEYLQETQYF	TGTGCCAGCAGCCAAGAATATCTCCAAGAGACCCAGTACTTC
TRBV29-1	TRBJ2-7	13	NA	NA	CSVVSRNSYEQYF	TGCAGCGTTGTTAGCCGGAACTCCTACGAGCAGTACTTC
TRBV5-1	TRBJ1-4	15	NA	NA	CASSLGAGEEQKLFF	TGCGCCAGCAGCTTGGGGGCAGGGGAGGAGCAAAAACTGTTTTTT
TRBV5-1	TRBJ1-1	13	NA	NA	CASTVGVNTEAFF	TGCGCCAGCACGGTCGGCGTCAACACTGAAGCTTTCTTT
TRBV5-4	TRBJ2-2	16	NA	NA	CASSVQGRSNTGELFF	TGTGCCAGCAGCGTCCAGGGACGTTCGAACACCGGGGAGCTGTTTTTT
TRBV19	TRBJ2-7	14	once	TRBD2	CASQVAGGPFEQYF	TGTGCCAGTCAGGTTGCGGGAGGGCCGTTCGAGCAGTACTTC
TRBV11-2	TRBJ1-1	12	NA	NA	CASRRSDTEAFF	TGTGCCAGCAGACGCAGTGACACTGAAGCTTTCTTT
TRBV28	TRBJ2-2	15	NA	TRBD2	CASTRLAARSGELFF	TGTGCCAGCACTCGACTAGCGGCTAGGTCCGGGGAGCTGTTTTTT
TRBV2	TRBJ1-1	18	NA	TRBD1	CASSAGTGRVEGHTEAFF	TGTGCCAGCAGTGCTGGGACAGGGAGAGTCGAAGGGCACACTGAAGCTTTCTTT
TRBV6-1	TRBJ2-3	14	NA	NA	CATRPGGGTDTQYF	TGTGCCACACGACCAGGGGGGGGGACAGATACGCAGTATTTT
TRBV11-2	TRBJ1-1	13	NA	NA	CASSFARDTEAFF	TGTGCCAGCAGCTTCGCGCGAGACACTGAAGCTTTCTTT
TRBV7-3	TRBJ1-1	13	NA	NA	CASSFSMNTEAFF	TGTGCCAGCAGCTTCTCGATGAACACTGAAGCTTTCTTT
TRBV7-9	TRBJ1-3	13	NA	NA	CASSRRGGNTIYF	TGTGCCAGCAGCCGTAGGGGGGGAAACACCATATATTTT
TRBV2	TRBJ2-5	14	NA	TRBD1	CASSGDRGQETQYF	TGTGCCAGCAGTGGTGACAGGGGCCAAGAGACCCAGTACTTC
TRBV10-3	TRBJ2-2	16	once	TRBD2	CAISEHSGRGAGELFF	TGTGCCATCAGTGAGCATAGCGGGAGGGGCGCCGGGGAGCTGTTTTTT
TRBV9	TRBJ2-5	21	NA	TRBD2	CASSPRGKREDVYQPGETQYF	TGTGCCAGCAGCCCAAGGGGGAAGCGGGAGGACGTGTATCAGCCGGGGGAGACCCAGTACTTC
TRBV6-6	TRBJ1-5	15	NA	NA	CASNRGGESNQPQHF	TGTGCCAGCAACCGGGGAGGGGAGAGCAATCAGCCCCAGCATTTT
TRBV25-1	TRBJ1-2	15	NA	TRBD1	CASRTSTGGAVGYTF	TGTGCCAGCAGAACATCGACAGGGGGCGCGGTCGGCTACACCTTC
TRBV7-3	TRBJ2-1	13	NA	TRBD1	CASSRDRAYEQFF	TGTGCCAGCAGCCGGGACAGGGCCTATGAGCAGTTCTTC
TRBV6-5	TRBJ2-1	15	NA	NA	CASSYSALAYNEQFF	TGTGCCAGCAGTTACTCTGCACTAGCTTACAATGAGCAGTTCTTC
TRBV30	TRBJ2-5	14	NA	NA	CAWSVRVGSQTQYF	TGTGCCTGGAGTGTACGGGTCGGGAGTCAGACCCAGTACTTC
TRBV2	TRBJ2-3	14	NA	TRBD2	CASRASGSVYTQYF	TGTGCCAGCAGGGCTAGCGGGAGTGTATATACGCAGTATTTT
TRBV28	TRBJ2-2	12	NA	TRBD1	CASRTGSGELFF	TGTGCCAGCAGGACAGGGTCCGGGGAGCTGTTTTTT
TRBV5-1	TRBJ2-7	15	NA	TRBD2	CASSWGLADYYEQYF	TGCGCCAGCAGCTGGGGACTAGCGGACTACTACGAGCAGTACTTC
TRBV4-1	TRBJ2-5	14	NA	TRBD1	CASSQQGSAETQYF	TGCGCCAGCTCGCAACAGGGGTCCGCGGAGACCCAGTACTTC
TRBV18	TRBJ2-5	16	once	TRBD2	CASSLNLAGAVETQYF	TGTGCCAGCTCACTAAACCTAGCGGGAGCGGTCGAGACCCAGTACTTC
TRBV27	TRBJ2-1	18	NA	TRBD2	CASSLSIGGLAEYNEQFF	TGTGCCAGCAGTTTATCGATAGGGGGACTAGCGGAGTACAATGAGCAGTTCTTC
TRBV28	TRBJ1-5	16	NA	NA	CASSIKLGQSNQPQHF	TGTGCCAGCAGCATCAAGTTAGGTCAGTCCAATCAGCCCCAGCATTTT
TRBV5-1	TRBJ1-2	14	NA	TRBD1	CASSPDRPNYGYTF	TGCGCCAGCAGCCCGGACAGGCCCAACTATGGCTACACCTTC
TRBV5-8	TRBJ2-7	13	NA	NA	CASSSPGRQMQYF	TGTGCCAGCAGCTCCCCTGGGCGTCAGATGCAGTACTTC
TRBV18	TRBJ1-5	14	once	NA	CASSPQVGNQPQHF	TGTGCCAGCTCACCACAGGTCGGGAATCAGCCCCAGCATTTT
TRBV5-1	TRBJ2-7	18	once	TRBD1	CASSLAIVTGTASNEQYF	TGCGCCAGCAGCTTGGCAATAGTAACCGGGACAGCGAGCAACGAGCAGTACTTC
TRBV12-2	TRBJ2-2	13	NA	NA	CAMGRGITGELFF	TGTGCTATGGGCAGGGGGATCACCGGGGAGCTGTTTTTT
TRBV18	TRBJ2-3	17	NA	TRBD2	CASSSSGTAFSTDTQYF	TGTGCCAGCTCATCTAGCGGGACTGCTTTTAGCACAGATACGCAGTATTTT